Listed here are 8 T cell receptor beta chains from one sample, sequenced in a study of blood T cell repertoires in COVID-19. The data were produced by immunoSEQ multiplex PCR, yet TCRdb's version contains in-frame clones alone and is incomplete. The repertoire holds under 250,000 clones, with roughly 84% as singletons. Material: peripheral blood. These receptors all stem from a woman aged 80 or over with acute or convalescent COVID-19.

This chain connects TRBV4-1 to TRBJ1-2; TRBD1 matches 9 bases. CDR3 size: 15 residues. Germline loops: CDR1 MGHRA, CDR2 YSYEKL. J gave up 4 bases and V 1 base, and 4 bases lay outside the gene matches. CDR3 amino acids: CASSQGTGDGYGYTF. The CDR3 bases are TGCGCCAGCAGCCAAGGGACAGGGGATGGCTATGGCTACACCTTC.

The gene calls are TRBV7-2 and TRBJ2-1, with a possible D match to TRBD2 (5 bases). This CDR3 comprises 16 residues. Trimming stripped 5 bases from V and 1 base from J, with 15 bases between. Germline V gene lookup returns CDR1 SGHTA and CDR2 FQGNSA. The CDR3 DNA is TGTGCCAGCAGCATCAAAGGAGGCCGATCCTACAATGAGCAGTTCTTC. This codes for CASSIKGGRSYNEQFF.

This clone was counted between two and nine times. The chain combines TRBV6-2 or TRBV6-3 with TRBJ2-7; D is ambiguous. CDR1 and CDR2 (germline): MNHEY, SVGEGT. V shed 5 bases and J shed 4 bases, with 6 bases lying between them. There are 11 residues in the CDR3. CDR3 in DNA: TGTGCCAGCAGTCTCGGGTACGAGCAGTACTTC. Protein: CASSLGYEQYF.

This chain uses TRBV4-2 with TRBJ2-3; D might be TRBD2 (5 bases). CDR1 and CDR2 from the germline V gene are LGHNA and YNFKEQ. The V gene lost 1 base and the J gene lost 1 base, with 6 bases spanning the gap. The CDR3 covers 14 residues. CDR3 sequence (DNA): TGTGCCAGCAGCCAAGTTAGCGGCACAGATACGCAGTATTTT. Translation: CASSQVSGTDTQYF.

The rearrangement links TRBV30 to TRBJ2-1, with 9 bases aligning to TRBD1. CDR3 length: 15 amino acids. The junction had 3 bases not matched to a gene; V was cut back by 1 base and J by 2 bases. Germline CDR1 reads GTSNPN; CDR2 reads SVGIG (reference sequence). The CDR3 sequence: CAWSGTGGPYNEQFF. The CDR3 DNA follows: TGTGCCTGGAGTGGCACAGGGGGCCCCTACAATGAGCAGTTCTTC.

This clone showed up just once. This chain connects TRBV5-4 to TRBJ1-1; 9 nucleotides match TRBD1. The CDR3 length is 14 residues. V lost 1 base to trimming and J lost 9 bases; unmatched junction nucleotides: 7. Germline CDR1 reads SGHNT; CDR2 reads YYREEE (reference sequence). CDR3 DNA: TGTGCCAGCAGCTTGACAGGGGGCCCCCGGCAAGCTTTCTTT. Amino acids: CASSLTGGPRQAFF.

The J gene is TRBJ1-3, the V gene TRBV3-1 (or the pseudogene TRBV3-2); D is unresolved. The V end lost 2 bases, the J end lost 0 bases, and 17 bases lay between the germline ends. There are 18 residues in the CDR3. Germline loops: CDR1 LGHDT, CDR2 YNNKEL (reference sequence). CDR3 protein: CASSQKPFGRDSGNTIYF. DNA for the CDR3: TGTGCCAGCAGCCAAAAGCCCTTTGGGAGGGACTCTGGAAACACCATATATTTT.

The rearrangement uses TRBV28 and TRBJ2-7; possible D gene TRBD2, 6 bases. Germline CDR1 is MDHEN and CDR2 is SYDVKM. Trimming shortened V by 2 bases and J by 2 bases, and 13 bases separated the two germline ends. The CDR3 is 15 amino acids. CDR3 residues: CASSLTGGPTYEQYF. The CDR3, as DNA: TGTGCCAGCAGTTTAACCGGGGGTCCTACCTACGAGCAGTACTTC. The full variable domain, rest sourced from reference TRBV28 and TRBJ2-7, is DVKVTQSSRYLVKRTGEKVFLECVQDMDHENMFWYRQDPGLGLRLIYFSYDVKMKEKGDIPEGYSVSREKKERFSLILESASTNQTSMYLCASSLTGGPTYEQYFGPGTRLTVT.